This T cell receptor (beta chain) is drawn from a study of OX40 agonist ivuxolimab in advanced cancers. Study-level results: Clonal expansion from baseline to week 6 occurred in both CD4+ and CD8+ T cells. The investigators did not determine what antigen specificity the expanded peripheral T cells had.

For this clone: What it binds is not known.

This table comes from immunoSEQ multiplex PCR, and its TCRdb copy is limited to in-frame clones, with some not included. In the table there are about 100,000 clones, roughly 89% of which are singletons. The V segment lost 4 bases and the J segment 6 bases; nucleotides outside the gene matches: 10. This CDR3 contains 15 residues. Germline values: CDR1 LNHDA, CDR2 SQIVND (reference sequence). This clonotype originated in an adult with an advanced solid tumor such as melanoma, head and neck, liver or kidney cancer. Sequences were derived from CD4+ or CD8+ T cells sorted from blood, sampled in a trial of the OX40 agonist ivuxolimab. The chain employs TRBV19 and TRBJ1-1; 8 bases are shared with TRBD1. The CDR3 reads CASSRRDRGAPEAFF. CDR3 bases: TGTGCCAGTAGTAGGAGAGACAGGGGCGCCCCTGAAGCTTTCTTT.